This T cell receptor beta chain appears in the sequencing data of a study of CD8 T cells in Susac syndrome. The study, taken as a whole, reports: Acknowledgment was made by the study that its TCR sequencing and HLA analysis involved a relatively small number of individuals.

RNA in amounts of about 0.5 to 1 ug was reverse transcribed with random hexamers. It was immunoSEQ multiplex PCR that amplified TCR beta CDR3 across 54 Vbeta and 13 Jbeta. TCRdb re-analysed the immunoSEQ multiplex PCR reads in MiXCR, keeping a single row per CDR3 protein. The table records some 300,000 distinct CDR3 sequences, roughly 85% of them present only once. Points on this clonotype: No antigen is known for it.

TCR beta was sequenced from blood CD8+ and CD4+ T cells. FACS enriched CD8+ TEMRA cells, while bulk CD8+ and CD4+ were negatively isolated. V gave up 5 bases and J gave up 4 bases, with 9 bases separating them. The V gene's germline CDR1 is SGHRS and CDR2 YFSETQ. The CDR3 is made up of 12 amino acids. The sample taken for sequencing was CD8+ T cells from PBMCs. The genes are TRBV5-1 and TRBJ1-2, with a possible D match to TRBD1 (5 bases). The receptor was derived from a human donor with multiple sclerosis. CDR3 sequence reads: CASRSGLYGYTF. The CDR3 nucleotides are TGCGCCAGCAGGTCGGGACTCTATGGCTACACCTTC.